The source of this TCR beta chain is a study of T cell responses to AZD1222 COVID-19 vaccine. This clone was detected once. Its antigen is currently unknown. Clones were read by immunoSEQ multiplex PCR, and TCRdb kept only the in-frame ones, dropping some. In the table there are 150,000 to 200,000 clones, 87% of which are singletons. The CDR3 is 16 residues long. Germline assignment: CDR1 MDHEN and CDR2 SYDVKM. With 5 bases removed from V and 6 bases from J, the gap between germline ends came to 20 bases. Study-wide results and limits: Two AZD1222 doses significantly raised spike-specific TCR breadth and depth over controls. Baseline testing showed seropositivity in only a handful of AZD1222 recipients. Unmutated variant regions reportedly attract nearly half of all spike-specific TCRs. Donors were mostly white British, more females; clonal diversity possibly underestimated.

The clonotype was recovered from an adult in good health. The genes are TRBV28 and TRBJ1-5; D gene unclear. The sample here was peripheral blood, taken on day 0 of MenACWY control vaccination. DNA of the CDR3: TGTGCCAGCAGTCCAACCCTAACCAGGCTCGGTCAGCCCCAGCATTTT. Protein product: CASSPTLTRLGQPQHF.